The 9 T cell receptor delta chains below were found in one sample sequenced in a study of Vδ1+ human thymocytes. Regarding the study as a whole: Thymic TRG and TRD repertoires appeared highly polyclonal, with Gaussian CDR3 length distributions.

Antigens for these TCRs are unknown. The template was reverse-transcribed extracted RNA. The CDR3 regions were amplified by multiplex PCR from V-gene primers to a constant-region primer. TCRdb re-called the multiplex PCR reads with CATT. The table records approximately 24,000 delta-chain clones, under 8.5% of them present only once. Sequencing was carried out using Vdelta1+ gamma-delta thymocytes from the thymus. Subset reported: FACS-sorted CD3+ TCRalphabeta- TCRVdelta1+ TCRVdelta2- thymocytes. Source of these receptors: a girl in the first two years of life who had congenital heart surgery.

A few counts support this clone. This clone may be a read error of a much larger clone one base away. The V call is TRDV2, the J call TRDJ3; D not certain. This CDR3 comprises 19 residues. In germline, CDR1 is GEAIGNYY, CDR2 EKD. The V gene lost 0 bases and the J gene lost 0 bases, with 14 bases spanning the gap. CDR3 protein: CACDTCRGISSWDTRQMFF. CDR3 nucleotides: TGTGCCTGTGACACCTGCCGGGGCATAAGCTCCTGGGACACCCGACAGATGTTTTTC.

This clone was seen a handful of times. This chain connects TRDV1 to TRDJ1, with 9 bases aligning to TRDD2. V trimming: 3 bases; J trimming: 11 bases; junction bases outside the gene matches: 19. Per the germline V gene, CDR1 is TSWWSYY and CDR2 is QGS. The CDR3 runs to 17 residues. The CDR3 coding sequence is TGTGCTCTTGGGGACTTACCTTCCTACGAGACTGAGGGTAAGCTCATCTTT. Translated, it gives CALGDLPSYETEGKLIF.

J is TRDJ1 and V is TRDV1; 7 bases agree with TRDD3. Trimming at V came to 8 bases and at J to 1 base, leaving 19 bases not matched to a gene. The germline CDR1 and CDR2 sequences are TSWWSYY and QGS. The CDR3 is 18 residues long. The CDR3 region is CALFPYETGYYATDKLIF. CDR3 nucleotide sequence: TGTGCTCTTTTCCCCTACGAGACGGGATACTATGCCACCGATAAACTCATCTTT.

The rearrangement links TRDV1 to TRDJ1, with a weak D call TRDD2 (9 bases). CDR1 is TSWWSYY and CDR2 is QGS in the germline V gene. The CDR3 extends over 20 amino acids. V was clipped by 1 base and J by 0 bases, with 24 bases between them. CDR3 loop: CALGEQAFLPGGTYTDKLIF. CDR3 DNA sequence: TGTGCTCTTGGGGAACAGGCCTTCCTACCTGGGGGAACGTACACCGATAAACTCATCTTT.

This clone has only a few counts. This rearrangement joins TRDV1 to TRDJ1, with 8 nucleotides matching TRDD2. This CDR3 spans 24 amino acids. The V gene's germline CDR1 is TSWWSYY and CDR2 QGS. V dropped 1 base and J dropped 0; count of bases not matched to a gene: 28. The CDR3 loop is CALGEHETFLPKSLLGLYTDKLIF. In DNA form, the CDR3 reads TGTGCTCTTGGGGAACATGAGACTTTCCTTCCTAAGTCCCTTCTGGGTCTGTACACCGATAAACTCATCTTT.

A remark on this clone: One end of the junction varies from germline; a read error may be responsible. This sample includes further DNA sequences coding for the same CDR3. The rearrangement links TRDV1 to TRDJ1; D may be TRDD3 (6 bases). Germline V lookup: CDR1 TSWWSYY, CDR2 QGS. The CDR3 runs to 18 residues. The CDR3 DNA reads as TGTGCACTTGGGGATCCAGCCTGTCCTCATTTGTACACCGATAAACTCATCTTT. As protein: CALGDPACPHLYTDKLIF.

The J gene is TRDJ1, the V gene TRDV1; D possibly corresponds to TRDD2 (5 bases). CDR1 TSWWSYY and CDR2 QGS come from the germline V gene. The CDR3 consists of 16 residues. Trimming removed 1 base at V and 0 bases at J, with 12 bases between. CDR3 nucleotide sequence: TGTGCTCTTGGGGAACGGGTCCTATATTACACCGATAAACTCATCTTT. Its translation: CALGERVLYYTDKLIF.

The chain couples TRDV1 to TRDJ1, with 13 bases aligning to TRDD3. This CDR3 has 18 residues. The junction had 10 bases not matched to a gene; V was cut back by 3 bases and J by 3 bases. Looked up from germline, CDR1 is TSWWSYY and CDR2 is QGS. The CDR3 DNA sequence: TGTGCTCTTGGGGAGACCTACTGGGGGATACGAAACGCCGATAAACTCATCTTT. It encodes CALGETYWGIRNADKLIF.

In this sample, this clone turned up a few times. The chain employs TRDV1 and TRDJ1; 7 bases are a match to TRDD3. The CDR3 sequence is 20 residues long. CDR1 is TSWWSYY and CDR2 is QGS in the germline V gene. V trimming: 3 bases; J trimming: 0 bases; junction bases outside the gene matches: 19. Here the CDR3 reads CALGEGLLLGIPVYTDKLIF. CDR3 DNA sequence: TGTGCTCTTGGGGAGGGACTACTACTGGGGATCCCAGTGTACACCGATAAACTCATCTTT.